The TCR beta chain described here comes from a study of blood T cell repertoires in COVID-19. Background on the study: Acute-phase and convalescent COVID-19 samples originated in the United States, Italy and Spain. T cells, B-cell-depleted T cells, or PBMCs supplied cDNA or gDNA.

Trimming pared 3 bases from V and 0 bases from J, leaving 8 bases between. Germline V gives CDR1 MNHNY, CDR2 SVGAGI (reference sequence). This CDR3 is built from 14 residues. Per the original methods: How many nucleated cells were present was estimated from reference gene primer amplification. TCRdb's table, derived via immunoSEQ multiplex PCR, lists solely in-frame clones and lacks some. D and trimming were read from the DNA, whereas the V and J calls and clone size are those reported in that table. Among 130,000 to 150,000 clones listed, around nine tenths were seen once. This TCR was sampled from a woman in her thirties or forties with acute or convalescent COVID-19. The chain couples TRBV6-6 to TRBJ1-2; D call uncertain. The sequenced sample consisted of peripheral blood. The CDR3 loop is CASSYNGANYGYTF. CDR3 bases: TGTGCCAGCAGTTATAACGGTGCTAACTATGGCTACACCTTC.